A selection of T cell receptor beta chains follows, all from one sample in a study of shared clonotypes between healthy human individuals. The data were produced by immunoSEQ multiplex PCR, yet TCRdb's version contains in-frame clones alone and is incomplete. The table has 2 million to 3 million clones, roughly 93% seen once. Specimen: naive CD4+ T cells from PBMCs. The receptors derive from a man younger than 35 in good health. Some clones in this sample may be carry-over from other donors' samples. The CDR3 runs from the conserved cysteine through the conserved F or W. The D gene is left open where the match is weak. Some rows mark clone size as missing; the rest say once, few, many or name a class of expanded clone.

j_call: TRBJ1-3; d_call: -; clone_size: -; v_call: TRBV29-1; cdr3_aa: CSVGEGNTIYF; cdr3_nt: TGCAGCGTTGGTGAGGGAAACACCATATATTTT
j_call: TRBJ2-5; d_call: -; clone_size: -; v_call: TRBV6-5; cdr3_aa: CASSYTVSSGQTQYF; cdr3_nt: TGTGCCAGCAGTTACACCGTGAGTTCCGGTCAGACCCAGTACTTC
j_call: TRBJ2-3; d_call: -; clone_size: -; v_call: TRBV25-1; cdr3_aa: CASSVLGTPGDTQYF; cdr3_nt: TGTGCCAGCAGTGTATTAGGGACCCCAGGGGATACGCAGTATTTT
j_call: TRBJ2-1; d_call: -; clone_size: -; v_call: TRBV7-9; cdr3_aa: CASSPTGGQSYNEQFF; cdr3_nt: TGTGCCAGCAGCCCCACGGGCGGACAGTCCTACAATGAGCAGTTCTTC
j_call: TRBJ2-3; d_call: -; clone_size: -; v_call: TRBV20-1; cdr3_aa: CSAYVPDTQYF; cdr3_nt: TGCAGTGCTTATGTCCCAGATACGCAGTATTTT
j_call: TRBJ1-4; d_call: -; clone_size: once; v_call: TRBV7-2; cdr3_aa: CASSSSGPRNRNEKLFF; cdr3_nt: TGTGCCAGCAGCTCGTCGGGGCCGAGGAATAGAAATGAAAAACTGTTTTTT
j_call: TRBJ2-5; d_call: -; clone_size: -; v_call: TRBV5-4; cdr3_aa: CASSLGAIPLQETQYF; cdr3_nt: TGTGCCAGCAGCTTGGGGGCCATACCCCTCCAAGAGACCCAGTACTTC
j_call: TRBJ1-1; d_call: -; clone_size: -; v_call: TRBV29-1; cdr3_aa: CSVVWSWGAGAFF; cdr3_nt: TGCAGCGTTGTTTGGAGTTGGGGGGCCGGGGCTTTCTTT
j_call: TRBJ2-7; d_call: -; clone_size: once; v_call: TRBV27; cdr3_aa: CASSRGAGGFHEQYF; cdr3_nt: TGTGCCAGCAGCCGGGGGGCCGGGGGATTCCACGAGCAGTACTTC
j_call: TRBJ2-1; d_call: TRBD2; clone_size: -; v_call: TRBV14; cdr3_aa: CASSQGRLAGADNEQFF; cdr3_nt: TGTGCCAGCAGCCAAGGGAGACTAGCGGGAGCCGACAATGAGCAGTTCTTC
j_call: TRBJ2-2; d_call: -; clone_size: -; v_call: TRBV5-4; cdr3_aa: CASSYSPKTGELFF; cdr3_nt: TGTGCCAGCAGTTACAGCCCAAAGACCGGGGAGCTGTTTTTT
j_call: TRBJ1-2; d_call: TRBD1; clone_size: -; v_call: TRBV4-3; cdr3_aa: CASSLRTGYGYTF; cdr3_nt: TGCGCCAGCAGCCTTCGGACAGGCTATGGCTACACCTTC
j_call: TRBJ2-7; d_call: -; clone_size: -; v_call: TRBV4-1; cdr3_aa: CASSQGLDKGAYEQYF; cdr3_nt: TGCGCCAGCAGCCAAGGGTTGGACAAGGGGGCCTACGAGCAGTACTTC
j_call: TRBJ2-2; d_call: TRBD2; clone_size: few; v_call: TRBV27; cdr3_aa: CASGGLAGGSTGELFF; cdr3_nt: TGTGCCAGCGGCGGACTAGCGGGAGGTAGCACCGGGGAGCTGTTTTTT
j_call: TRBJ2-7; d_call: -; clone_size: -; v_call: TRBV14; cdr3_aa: CASTWGRASYEQYF; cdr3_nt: TGTGCCAGCACCTGGGGCAGGGCTTCCTACGAGCAGTACTTC
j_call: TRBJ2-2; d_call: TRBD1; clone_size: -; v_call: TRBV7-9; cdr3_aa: CASSTRDRNTGELFF; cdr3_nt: TGTGCCAGCAGCACCCGGGACAGGAACACCGGGGAGCTGTTTTTT
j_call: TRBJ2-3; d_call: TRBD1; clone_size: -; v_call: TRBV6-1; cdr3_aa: CASSARHGTDADTQYF; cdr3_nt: TGTGCCAGCAGTGCCCGCCACGGGACAGACGCAGATACGCAGTATTTT